This T cell receptor (beta chain) stems from a study of T cells in Graves' hyperthyroidism and ophthalmopathy. Study results and caveats: Stable hyperthyroidism and ophthalmopathy were separated using 13 V-J signatures.

This clonotype was observed a handful of times. The antigen remains unidentified. Calling Graves' hyperthyroidism stable meant ophthalmopathy did not progress within 18 months. RNA transcripts provided the source from which TCR beta CDR3 regions were amplified. RT-PCR in the first round (using the HTBI primer set) targeted the TCR CDR3. TCRdb re-called the multiplex PCR reads with MiXCR, one entry per CDR3 protein. The sample holds fewer than 900,000 distinct CDR3 sequences; about a sixth are singletons and the top ten take over 7.5%. This sequence was found in a man younger than 35 with Graves' hyperthyroidism. The sequencing sample was made of blood.

This chain's CDR3 is CSAPGGRGIRSYEQYF. The CDR3 region has the DNA TGCAGTGCACCAGGGGGACGGGGCATCCGCTCCTACGAGCAGTACTTC. The chain combines TRBV20-1 with TRBJ2-7; 7 bases are shared with TRBD1. The V gene's germline CDR1 is DFQATT and CDR2 SNEGSKA (reference sequence). Trimming cost V 6 bases and J 0 bases; bases outside gene matches: 14. The length of the CDR3 is 16 residues.